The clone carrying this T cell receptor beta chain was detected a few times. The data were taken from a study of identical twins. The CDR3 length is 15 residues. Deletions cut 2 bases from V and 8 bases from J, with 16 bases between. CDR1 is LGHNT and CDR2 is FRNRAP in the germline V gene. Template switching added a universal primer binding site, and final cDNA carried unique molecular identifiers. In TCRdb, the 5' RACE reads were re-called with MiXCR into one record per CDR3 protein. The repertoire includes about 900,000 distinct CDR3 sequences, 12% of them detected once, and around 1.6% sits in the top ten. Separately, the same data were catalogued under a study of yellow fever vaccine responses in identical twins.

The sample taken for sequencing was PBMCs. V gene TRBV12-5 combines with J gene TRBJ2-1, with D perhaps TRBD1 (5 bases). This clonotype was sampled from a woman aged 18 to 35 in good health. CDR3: CASGLFGAGYYEQFF. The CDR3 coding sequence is TGTGCTAGTGGTTTGTTTGGTGCAGGGTACTATGAGCAGTTCTTC.